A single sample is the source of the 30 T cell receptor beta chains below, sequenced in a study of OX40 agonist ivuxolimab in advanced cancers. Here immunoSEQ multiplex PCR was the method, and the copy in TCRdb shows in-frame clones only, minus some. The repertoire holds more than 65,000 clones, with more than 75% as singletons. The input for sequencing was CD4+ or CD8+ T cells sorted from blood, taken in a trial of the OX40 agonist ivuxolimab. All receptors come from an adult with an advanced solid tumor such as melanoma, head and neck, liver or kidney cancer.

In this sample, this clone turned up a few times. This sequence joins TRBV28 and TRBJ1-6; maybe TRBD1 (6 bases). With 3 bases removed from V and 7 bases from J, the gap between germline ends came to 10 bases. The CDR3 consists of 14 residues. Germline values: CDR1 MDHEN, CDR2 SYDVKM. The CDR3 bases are TGTGCCAGCAGTTTCGGACAGATCAATTCACCCCTCCACTTT. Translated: CASSFGQINSPLHF.

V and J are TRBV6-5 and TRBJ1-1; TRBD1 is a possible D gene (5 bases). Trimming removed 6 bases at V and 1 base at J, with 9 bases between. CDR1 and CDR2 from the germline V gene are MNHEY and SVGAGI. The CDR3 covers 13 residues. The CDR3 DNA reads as TGTGCCAGCAGAGAACAGGCGAACACTGAAGCTTTCTTT. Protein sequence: CASREQANTEAFF.

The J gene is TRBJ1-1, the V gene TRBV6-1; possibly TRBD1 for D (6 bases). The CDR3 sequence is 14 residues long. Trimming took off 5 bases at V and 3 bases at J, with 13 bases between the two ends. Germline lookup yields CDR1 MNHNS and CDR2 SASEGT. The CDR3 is CASSTGQSYTEAFF. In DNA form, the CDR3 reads TGTGCCAGCAGTACCGGACAGTCTTACACTGAAGCTTTCTTT.

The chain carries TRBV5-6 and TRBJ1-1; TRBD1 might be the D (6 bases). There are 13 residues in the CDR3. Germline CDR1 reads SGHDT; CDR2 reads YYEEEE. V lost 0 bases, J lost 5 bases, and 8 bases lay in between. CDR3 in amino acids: CASSLDRETEAFF. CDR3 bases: TGTGCCAGCAGCTTGGACAGGGAAACTGAAGCTTTCTTT. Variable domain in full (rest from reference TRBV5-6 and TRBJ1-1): DAGVTQSPTHLIKTRGQQVTLRCSPKSGHDTVSWYQQALGQGPQFIFQYYEEEERQRGNFPDRFSGHQFPNYSSELNVNALLLGDSALYLCASSLDRETEAFFGQGTRLTVV.

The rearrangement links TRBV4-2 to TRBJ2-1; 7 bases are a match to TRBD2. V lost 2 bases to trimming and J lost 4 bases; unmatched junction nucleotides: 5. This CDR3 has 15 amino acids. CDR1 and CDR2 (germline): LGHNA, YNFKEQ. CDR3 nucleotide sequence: TGTGCCAGCAGCCAACGCCGGGAGGATTACAATGAGCAGTTCTTC. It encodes CASSQRREDYNEQFF.

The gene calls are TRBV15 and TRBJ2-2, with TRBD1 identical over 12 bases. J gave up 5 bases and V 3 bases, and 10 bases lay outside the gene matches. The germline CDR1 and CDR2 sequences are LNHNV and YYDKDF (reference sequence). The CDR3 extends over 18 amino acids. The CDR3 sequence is CATSRRDGTGGQTGELFF. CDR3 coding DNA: TGTGCCACCAGCAGGCGGGACGGGACAGGGGGCCAGACCGGGGAGCTGTTTTTT.

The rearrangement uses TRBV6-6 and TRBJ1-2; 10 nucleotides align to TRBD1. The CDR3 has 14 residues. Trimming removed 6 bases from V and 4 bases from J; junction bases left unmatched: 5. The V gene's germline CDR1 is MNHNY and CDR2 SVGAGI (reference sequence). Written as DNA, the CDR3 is TGTGCCAGCAGCACGGGACAGGGGAGCTATGGCTACACCTTC. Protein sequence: CASSTGQGSYGYTF.

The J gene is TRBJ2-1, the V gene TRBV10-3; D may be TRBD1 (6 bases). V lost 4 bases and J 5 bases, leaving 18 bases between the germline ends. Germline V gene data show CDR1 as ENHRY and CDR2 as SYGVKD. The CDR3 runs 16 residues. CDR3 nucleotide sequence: TGTGCCATCAGTGCTCGAATTCGGGACACTCACAATGAGCAGTTCTTC. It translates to CAISARIRDTHNEQFF.

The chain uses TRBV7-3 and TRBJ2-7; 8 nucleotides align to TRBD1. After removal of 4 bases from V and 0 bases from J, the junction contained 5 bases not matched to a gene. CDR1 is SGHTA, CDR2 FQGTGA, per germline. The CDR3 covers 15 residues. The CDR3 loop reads CASSSRTGSSYEQYF. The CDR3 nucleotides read TGTGCCAGCAGCTCACGGACAGGGAGCTCCTACGAGCAGTACTTC.

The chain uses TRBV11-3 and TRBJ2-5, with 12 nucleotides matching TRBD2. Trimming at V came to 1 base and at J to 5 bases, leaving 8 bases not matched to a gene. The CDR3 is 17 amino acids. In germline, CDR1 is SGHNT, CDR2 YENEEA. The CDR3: CASSLGLAGDRGETQYF. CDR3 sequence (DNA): TGTGCCAGCAGCTTAGGACTAGCGGGAGACAGAGGGGAGACCCAGTACTTC.

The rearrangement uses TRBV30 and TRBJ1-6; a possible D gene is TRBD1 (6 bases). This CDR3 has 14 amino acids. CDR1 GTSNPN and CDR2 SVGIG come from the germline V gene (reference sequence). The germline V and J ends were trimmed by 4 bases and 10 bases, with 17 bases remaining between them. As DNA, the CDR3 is TGTGCCTGGAACCCGGGGGGCCGGGGATCACCCCTCCACTTT. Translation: CAWNPGGRGSPLHF.

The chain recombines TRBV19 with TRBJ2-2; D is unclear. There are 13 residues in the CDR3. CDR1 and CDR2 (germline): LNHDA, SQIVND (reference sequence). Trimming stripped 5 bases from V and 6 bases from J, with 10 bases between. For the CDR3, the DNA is TGTGCCAGTAGTCACATTGCTTCCGGGGAGCTGTTTTTT. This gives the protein CASSHIASGELFF.

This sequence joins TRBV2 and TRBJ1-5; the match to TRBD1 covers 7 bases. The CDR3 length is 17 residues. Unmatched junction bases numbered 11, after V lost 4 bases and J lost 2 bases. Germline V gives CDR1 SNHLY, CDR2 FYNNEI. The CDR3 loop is CASSVLRNRGGNQPQHF. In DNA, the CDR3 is TGTGCCAGCAGTGTACTCCGGAACAGGGGAGGCAATCAGCCCCAGCATTTT.

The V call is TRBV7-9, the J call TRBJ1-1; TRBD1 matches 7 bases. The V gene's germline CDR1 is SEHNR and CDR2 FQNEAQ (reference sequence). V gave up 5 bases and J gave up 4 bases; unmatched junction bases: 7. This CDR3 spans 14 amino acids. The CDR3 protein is CASSTTQGFTEAFF. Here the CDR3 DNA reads TGTGCCAGCAGCACGACACAGGGGTTCACTGAAGCTTTCTTT.

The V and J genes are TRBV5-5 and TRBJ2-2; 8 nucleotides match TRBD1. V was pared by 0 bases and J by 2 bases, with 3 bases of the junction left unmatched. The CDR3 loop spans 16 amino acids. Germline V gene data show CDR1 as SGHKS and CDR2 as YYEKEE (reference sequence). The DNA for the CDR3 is TGTGCCAGCAGCTTGGCGGCAGGGGGCAACACCGGGGAGCTGTTTTTT. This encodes CASSLAAGGNTGELFF.

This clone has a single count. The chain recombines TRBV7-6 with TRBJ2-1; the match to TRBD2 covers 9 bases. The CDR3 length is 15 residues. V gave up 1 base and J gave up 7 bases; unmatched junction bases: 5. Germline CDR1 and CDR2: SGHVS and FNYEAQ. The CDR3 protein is CASSLVAGGGNEQFF. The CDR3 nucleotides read TGTGCCAGCAGCTTAGTGGCGGGAGGGGGGAATGAGCAGTTCTTC.

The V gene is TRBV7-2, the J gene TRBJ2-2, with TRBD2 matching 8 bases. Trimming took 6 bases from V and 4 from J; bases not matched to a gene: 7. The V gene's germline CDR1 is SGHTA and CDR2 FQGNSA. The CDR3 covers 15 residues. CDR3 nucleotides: TGTGCCAGCAGTCTGGGACTAGTCTCCACCGGGGAGCTGTTTTTT. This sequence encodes CASSLGLVSTGELFF.

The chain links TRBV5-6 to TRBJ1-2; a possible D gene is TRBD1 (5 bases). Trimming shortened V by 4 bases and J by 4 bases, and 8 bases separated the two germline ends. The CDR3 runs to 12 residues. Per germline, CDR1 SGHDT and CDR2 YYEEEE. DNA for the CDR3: TGTGCCAGCAGCGGCAGGGTCTATGGCTACACCTTC. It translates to CASSGRVYGYTF.

In nucleotides, the CDR3 is TGCGCCAGCAGTCACACCGGGGAGGGACCGAACACTGAAGCTTTCTTT. As protein: CASSHTGEGPNTEAFF. This chain uses TRBV23-1 with TRBJ1-1; D possibly corresponds to TRBD1 (5 bases). TRBV23-1 is flagged as an ORF with uncertain function. V was clipped by 3 bases and J by 1 base, with 15 bases between them. CDR3 length: 16 amino acids.

CDR3: CASRERHIQETQYF. The CDR3 DNA sequence: TGTGCCAGCAGGGAACGACACATCCAAGAGACCCAGTACTTC. The rearrangement links TRBV6-6 to TRBJ2-5; unclear D gene. This CDR3 has 14 residues. V dropped 6 bases and J dropped 1 base, with 12 bases sitting between them. Germline CDR1 and CDR2: MNHNY and SVGAGI (reference sequence).

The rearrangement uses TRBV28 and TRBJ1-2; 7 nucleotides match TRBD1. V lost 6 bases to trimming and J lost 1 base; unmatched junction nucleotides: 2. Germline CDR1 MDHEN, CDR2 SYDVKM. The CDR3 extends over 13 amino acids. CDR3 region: CASRRDSNYGYTF. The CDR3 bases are TGTGCCAGCAGACGGGACAGTAACTATGGCTACACCTTC.

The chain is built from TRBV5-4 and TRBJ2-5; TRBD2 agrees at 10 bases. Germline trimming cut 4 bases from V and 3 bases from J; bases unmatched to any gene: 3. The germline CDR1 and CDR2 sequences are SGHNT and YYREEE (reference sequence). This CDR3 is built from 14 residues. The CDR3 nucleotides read TGTGCCAGCAGCCAAGGACTAGCGGAAGAGACCCAGTACTTC. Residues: CASSQGLAEETQYF. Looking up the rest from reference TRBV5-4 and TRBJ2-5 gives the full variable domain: ETGVTQSPTHLIKTRGQQVTLRCSSQSGHNTVSWYQQALGQGPQFIFQYYREEENGRGNFPPRFSGLQFPNYSSELNVNALELDDSALYLCASSQGLAEETQYFGPGTRLLVL.

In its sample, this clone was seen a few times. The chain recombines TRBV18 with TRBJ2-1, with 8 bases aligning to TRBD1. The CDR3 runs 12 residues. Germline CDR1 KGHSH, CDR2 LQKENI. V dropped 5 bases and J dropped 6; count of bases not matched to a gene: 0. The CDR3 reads CASSDRGNEQFF. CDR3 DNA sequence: TGTGCCAGCTCAGACAGGGGCAATGAGCAGTTCTTC. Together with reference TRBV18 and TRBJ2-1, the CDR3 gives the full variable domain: NAGVMQNPRHLVRRRGQEARLRCSPMKGHSHVYWYRQLPEEGLKFMVYLQKENIIDESGMPKERFSAEFPKEGPSILRIQQVVRGDSAAYFCASSDRGNEQFFGPGTRLTVL.

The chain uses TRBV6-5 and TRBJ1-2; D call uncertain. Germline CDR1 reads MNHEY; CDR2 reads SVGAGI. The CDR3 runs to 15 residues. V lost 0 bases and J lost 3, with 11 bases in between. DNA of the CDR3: TGTGCCAGCAGTTACTCGCCAAGGGTAGACTATGGCTACACCTTC. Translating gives CASSYSPRVDYGYTF.

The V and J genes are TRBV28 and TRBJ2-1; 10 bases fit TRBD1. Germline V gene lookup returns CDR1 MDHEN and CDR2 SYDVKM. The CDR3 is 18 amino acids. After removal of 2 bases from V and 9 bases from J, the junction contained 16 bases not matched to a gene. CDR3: CASSLGGLGQGVFFEQFF. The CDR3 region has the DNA TGTGCCAGCAGTTTAGGCGGCCTAGGACAGGGGGTATTTTTTGAGCAGTTCTTC.

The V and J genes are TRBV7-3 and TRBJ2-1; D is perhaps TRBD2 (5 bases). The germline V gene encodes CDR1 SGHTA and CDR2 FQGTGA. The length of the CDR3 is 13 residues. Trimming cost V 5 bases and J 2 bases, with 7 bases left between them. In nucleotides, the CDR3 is TGTGCCAGCAGCCCCGGGACCTACAATGAGCAGTTCTTC. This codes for CASSPGTYNEQFF.

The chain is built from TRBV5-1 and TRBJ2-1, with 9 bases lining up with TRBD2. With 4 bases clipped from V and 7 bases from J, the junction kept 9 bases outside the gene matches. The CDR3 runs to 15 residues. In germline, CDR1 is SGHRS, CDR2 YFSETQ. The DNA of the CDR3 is TGCGCCAGCAGCGCACCGGGACTAGCATGGAATGAGCAGTTCTTC. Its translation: CASSAPGLAWNEQFF.

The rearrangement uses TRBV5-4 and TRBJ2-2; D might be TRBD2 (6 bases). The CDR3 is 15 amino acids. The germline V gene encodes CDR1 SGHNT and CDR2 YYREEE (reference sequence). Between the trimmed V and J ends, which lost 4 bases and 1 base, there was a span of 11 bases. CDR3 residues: CASSTGLLNTGELFF. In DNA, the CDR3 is TGTGCCAGCAGCACGGGACTTTTGAACACCGGGGAGCTGTTTTTT. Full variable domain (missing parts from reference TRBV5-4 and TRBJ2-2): ETGVTQSPTHLIKTRGQQVTLRCSSQSGHNTVSWYQQALGQGPQFIFQYYREEENGRGNFPPRFSGLQFPNYSSELNVNALELDDSALYLCASSTGLLNTGELFFGEGSRLTVL.

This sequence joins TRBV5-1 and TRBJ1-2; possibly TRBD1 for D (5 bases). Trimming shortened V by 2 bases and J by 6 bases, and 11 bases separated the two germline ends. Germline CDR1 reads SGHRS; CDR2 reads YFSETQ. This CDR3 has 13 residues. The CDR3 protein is CASSFPGADGYTF. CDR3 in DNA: TGCGCCAGCAGCTTCCCCGGGGCCGATGGCTACACCTTC.

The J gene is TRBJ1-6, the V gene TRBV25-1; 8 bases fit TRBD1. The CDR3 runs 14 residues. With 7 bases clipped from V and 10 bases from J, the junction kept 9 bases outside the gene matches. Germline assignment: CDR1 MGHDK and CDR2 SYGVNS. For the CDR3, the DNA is TGTGCCAGCACGGGGACAGGTGCTTTGTCACCCCTCCACTTT. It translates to CASTGTGALSPLHF.